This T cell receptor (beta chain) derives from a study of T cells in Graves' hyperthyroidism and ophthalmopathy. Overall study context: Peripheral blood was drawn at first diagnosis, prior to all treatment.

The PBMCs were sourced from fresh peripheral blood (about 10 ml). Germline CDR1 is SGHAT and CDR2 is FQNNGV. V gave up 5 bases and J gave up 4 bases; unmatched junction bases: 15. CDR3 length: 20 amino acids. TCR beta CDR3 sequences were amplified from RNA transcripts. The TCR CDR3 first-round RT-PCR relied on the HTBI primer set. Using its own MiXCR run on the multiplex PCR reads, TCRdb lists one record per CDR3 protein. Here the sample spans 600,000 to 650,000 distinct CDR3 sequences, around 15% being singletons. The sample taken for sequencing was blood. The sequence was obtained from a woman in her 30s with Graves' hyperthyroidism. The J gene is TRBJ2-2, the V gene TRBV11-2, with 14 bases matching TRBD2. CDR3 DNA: TGTGCCAGCAGCCGCCGAACCGGGACTAGCGGGAGAGGCGGCACCGGGGAGCTGTTTTTT. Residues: CASSRRTGTSGRGGTGELFF.